These T cell receptor beta chains were read from a single sample in a study of CD8+ T cells in alopecia areata. Assay used: immunoSEQ multiplex PCR; TCRdb lists only in-frame clones, some missing. Of fewer than 110,000 clones detected, under 90% appear once; the ten largest clones hold more than 9.5%. The specimen comprised CD8+ T cells sorted from blood, sampled at approximately week 34, from a patient treated with tofacitinib. The receptors shown here come from a human donor with alopecia areata. Both conserved end residues are part of each CDR3.

len	v_gene	j_gene	CDR3aa
15	TRBV27	TRBJ2-5	CASQITSGSLETQYF
14	TRBV15	TRBJ1-1	CATSRVEWNTEAFF
13	TRBV6-5	.	CASSYSVTYEQYF
14	TRBV6-1	TRBJ1-1	CASSVSRMNTEAFF
13	TRBV29-1	TRBJ2-2	CSGRQGAAGELFF
13	TRBV27	TRBJ1-1	CASSLGQNTEAFF
12	TRBV19	TRBJ2-2	CASRTGPGELFF
14	TRBV7-9	TRBJ1-6	CASREEDGNSPLHF
16	TRBV7-9	TRBJ2-7	CASSQVLGSGGDEQYF
15	TRBV4-1	.	CASSPNSGRACEQYF
13	TRBV11-2	TRBJ2-7	CASSRPGSYEQYF
13	TRBV29-1	.	CSVRGQDRYEQYF
12	TRBV4-1	TRBJ2-1	CASSQGTNEQFF
12	TRBV2	TRBJ2-1	CASSGGMDEQFF
16	TRBV29-1	TRBJ2-1	CSVEEVGPVRGGEQFF
15	TRBV9	TRBJ2-5	CASSVGLADGETQYF
14	TRBV27	TRBJ2-1	CASSLESSYNEQFF
14	TRBV18	TRBJ2-1	CASSSGTSSDEQFF
16	TRBV10-3	TRBJ2-5	CAISDSQTLPQETQYF
17	TRBV7-7	TRBJ2-2	CASSLVAGRSGTGELFF
13	TRBV29-1	TRBJ2-7	CSVELRDSYEQYF
13	TRBV19	TRBJ1-5	CASCQGLRQPQHF
16	TRBV29-1	TRBJ2-7	CSVEVVGLAENYEQYF
15	TRBV5-6	TRBJ2-7	CASSQAATRAYEQYF
12	TRBV25-1	TRBJ1-2	CASSPNGDGYTF
13	TRBV7-6	TRBJ2-1	CASSPNSGDEQFF
15	TRBV5-1	TRBJ2-7	CASSLLTSGNYEQYF
14	TRBV28	TRBJ2-7	CASSTILADYEQYF
14	TRBV2	TRBJ1-1	CASSGGTRNTEAFF
17	TRBV5-6	TRBJ1-1	CASSLDRVRMVNTEAFF
16	TRBV1	TRBJ1-5	CTSSQGYGECNQPQHF
15	TRBV5-4	TRBJ1-2	CASSPIYGTGDGYTF
14	TRBV9	TRBJ1-1	CASSPGTGNTEAFF
12	TRBV7-9	TRBJ2-1	CASSLSANEQFF
13	TRBV5-4	TRBJ2-7	CASSFGGDGEQYF
13	TRBV27	.	CASSLVGDYEQYF
17	TRBV9	TRBJ2-2	CASSVGTSGFSGGELFF
18	TRBV4-1	TRBJ2-3	CASSQQLGMFGRTDTQYF
15	TRBV7-9	TRBJ2-3	CASSSTDRGTDTQYF
17	TRBV11-2	TRBJ1-4	CASSSRDRGPTNEKLFF
12	TRBV18	TRBJ2-7	CASSLTSAGQYF
14	TRBV27	TRBJ2-7	CASSLGQGPYEQYF
15	TRBV7-9	TRBJ1-2	CASRWGQGDNYGYTF
14	TRBV6-1	TRBJ1-1	CASSEAMLGTEAFF
15	TRBV6-6	TRBJ1-5	CASRTDGDSNQPQHF
15	TRBV19	TRBJ2-2	CASSARGRDTGELFF
11	TRBV13	TRBJ1-3	CARKRGNTIYF